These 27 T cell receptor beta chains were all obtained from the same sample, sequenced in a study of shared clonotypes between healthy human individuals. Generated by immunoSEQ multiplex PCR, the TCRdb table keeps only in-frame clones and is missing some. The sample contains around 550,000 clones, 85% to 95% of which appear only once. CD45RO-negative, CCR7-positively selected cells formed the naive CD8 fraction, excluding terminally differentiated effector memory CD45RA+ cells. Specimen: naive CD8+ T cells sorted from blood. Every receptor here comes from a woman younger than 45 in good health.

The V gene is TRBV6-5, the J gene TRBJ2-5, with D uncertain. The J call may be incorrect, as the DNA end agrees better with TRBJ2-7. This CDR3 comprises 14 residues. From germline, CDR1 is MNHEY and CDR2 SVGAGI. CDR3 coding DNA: TGTGCCAGCAGTTACTCTAGTGACACCTACGAGCAGTACTTC. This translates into CASSYSSDTYEQYF.

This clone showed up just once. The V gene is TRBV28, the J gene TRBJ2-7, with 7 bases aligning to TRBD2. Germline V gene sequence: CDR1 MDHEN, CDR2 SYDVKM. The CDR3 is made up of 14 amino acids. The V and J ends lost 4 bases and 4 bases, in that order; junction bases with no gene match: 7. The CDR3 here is CASSSRGLRYEQYF. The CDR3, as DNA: TGTGCCAGCAGTTCGAGGGGACTAAGATACGAGCAGTACTTC.

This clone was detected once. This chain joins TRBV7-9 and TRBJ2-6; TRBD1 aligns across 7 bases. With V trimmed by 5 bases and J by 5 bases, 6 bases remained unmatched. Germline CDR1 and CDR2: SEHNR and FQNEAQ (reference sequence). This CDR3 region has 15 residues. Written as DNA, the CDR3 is TGTGCCAGCAGCCAAGGACAGGAGAGGGCCAACGTCCTGACTTTC. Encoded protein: CASSQGQERANVLTF.

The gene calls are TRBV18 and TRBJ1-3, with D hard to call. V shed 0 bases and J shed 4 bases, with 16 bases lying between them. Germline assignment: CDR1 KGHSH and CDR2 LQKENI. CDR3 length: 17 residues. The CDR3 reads CASSPPWAESAGNTIYF. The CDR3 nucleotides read TGTGCCAGCTCACCACCATGGGCGGAATCGGCGGGAAACACCATATATTTT.

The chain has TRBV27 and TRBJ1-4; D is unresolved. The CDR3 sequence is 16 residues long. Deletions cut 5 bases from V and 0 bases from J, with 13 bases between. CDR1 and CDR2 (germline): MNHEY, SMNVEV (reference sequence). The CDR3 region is CASSNRTVATNEKLFF. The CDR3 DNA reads TGTGCCAGCAGTAACCGGACGGTAGCAACTAATGAAAAACTGTTTTTT.

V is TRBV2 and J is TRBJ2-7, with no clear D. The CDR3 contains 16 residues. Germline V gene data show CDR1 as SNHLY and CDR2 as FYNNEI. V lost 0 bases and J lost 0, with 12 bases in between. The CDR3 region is CASSEAGSQSSYEQYF. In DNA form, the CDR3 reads TGTGCCAGCAGTGAAGCAGGCTCCCAAAGCTCCTACGAGCAGTACTTC.

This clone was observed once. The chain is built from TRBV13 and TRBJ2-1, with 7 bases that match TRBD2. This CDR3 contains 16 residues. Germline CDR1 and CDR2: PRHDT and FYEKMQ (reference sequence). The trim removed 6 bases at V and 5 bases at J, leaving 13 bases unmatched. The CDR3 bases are TGTGCCAGCAGTCGACCCCCCAGCGGGAAAGACAATGAGCAGTTCTTC. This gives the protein CASSRPPSGKDNEQFF. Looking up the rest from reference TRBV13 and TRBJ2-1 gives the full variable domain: AAGVIQSPRHLIKEKRETATLKCYPIPRHDTVYWYQQGPGQDPQFLISFYEKMQSDKGSIPDRFSAQQFSDYHSELNMSSLELGDSALYFCASSRPPSGKDNEQFFGPGTRLTVL.

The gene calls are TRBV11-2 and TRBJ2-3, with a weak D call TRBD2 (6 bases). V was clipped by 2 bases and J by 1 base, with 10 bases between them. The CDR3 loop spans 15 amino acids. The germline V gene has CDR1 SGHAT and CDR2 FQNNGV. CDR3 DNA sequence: TGTGCCAGCAGCTTAATGGGGGGAGGCACAGATACGCAGTATTTT. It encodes CASSLMGGGTDTQYF.

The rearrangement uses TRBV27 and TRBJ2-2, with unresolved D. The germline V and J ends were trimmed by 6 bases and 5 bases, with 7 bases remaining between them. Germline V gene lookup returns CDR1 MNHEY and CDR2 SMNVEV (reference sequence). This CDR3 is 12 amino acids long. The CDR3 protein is CASSSGTGELFF. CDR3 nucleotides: TGTGCCAGCAGCAGTGGAACCGGGGAGCTGTTTTTT.

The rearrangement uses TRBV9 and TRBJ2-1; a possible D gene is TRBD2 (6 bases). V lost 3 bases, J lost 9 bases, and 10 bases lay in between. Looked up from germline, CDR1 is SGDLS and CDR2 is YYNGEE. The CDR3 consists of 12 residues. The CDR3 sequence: CASSGRGIEQFF. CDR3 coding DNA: TGTGCCAGCAGCGGACGCGGGATTGAGCAGTTCTTC.

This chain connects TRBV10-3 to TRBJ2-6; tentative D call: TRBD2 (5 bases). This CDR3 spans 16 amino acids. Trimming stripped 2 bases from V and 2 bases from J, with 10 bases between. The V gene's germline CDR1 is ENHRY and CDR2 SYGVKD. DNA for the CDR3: TGTGCCATCAGTGAGCCCTCGGAGGCTGGGGCCAACGTCCTGACTTTC. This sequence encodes CAISEPSEAGANVLTF.

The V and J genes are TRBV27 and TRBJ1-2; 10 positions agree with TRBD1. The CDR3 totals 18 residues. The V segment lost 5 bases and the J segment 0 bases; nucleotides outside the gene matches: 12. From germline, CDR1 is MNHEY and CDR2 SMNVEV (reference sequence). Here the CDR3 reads CASSQLAGTGASNYGYTF. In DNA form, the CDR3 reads TGTGCCAGCAGTCAGCTCGCCGGGACAGGGGCGTCTAACTATGGCTACACCTTC.

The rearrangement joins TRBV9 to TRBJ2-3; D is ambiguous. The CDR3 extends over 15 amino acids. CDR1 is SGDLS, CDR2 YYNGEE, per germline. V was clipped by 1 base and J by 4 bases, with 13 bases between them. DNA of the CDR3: TGTGCCAGCAGCGTATTTGTGGAAGGTTCAGATACGCAGTATTTT. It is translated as CASSVFVEGSDTQYF.

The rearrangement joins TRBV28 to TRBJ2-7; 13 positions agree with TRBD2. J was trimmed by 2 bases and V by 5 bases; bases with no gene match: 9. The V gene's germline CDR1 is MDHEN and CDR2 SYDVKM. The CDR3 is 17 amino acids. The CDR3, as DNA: TGTGCCAGCAGTCCTCAAACTACTAGCGGGAGGGCCTACGAGCAGTACTTC. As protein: CASSPQTTSGRAYEQYF.

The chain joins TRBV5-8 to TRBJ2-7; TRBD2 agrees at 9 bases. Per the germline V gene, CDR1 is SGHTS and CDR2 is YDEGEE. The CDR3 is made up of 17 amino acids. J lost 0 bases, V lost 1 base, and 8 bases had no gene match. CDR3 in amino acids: CASSLSGLAGLSYEQYF. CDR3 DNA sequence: TGTGCCAGCAGCTTGTCGGGTCTAGCGGGGCTCTCCTACGAGCAGTACTTC.

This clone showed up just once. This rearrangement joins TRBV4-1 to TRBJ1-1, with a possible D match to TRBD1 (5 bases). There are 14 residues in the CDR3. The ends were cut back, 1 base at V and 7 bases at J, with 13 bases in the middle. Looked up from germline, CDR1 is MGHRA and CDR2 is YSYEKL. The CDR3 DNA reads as TGCGCCAGCAGCCAAGCGGGGGGGATCGGTGAAGCTTTCTTT. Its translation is CASSQAGGIGEAFF.

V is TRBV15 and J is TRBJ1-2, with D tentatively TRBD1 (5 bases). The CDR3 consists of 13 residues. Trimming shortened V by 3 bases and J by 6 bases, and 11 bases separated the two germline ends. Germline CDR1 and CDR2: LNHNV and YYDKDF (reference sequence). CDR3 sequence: CATSRGLADGYTF. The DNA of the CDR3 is TGTGCCACCAGCAGGGGGCTTGCCGATGGCTACACCTTC.

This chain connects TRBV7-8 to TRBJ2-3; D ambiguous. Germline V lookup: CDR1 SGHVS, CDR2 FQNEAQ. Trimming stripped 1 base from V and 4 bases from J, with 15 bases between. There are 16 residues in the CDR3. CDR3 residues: CASSLGDLSLADTQYF. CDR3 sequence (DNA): TGTGCCAGCAGCTTAGGCGACCTCTCCTTGGCAGATACGCAGTATTTT.

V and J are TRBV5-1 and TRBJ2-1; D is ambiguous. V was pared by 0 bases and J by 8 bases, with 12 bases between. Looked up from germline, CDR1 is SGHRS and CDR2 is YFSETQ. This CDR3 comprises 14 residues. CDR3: CASSLEMSRDEQFF. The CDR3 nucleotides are TGCGCCAGCAGCTTGGAAATGAGTAGGGATGAGCAGTTCTTC.

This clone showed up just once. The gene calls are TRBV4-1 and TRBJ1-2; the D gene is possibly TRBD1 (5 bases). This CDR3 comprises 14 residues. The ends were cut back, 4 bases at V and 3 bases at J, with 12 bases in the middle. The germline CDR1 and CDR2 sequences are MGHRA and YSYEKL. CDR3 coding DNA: TGCGCCAGCAGCCCGGGGGTCCTGGACTATGGCTACACCTTC. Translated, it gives CASSPGVLDYGYTF.

CDR3 sequence reads: CASSEYGSLLDTEAFF. Written as DNA, the CDR3 is TGTGCCAGCAGTGAATATGGCAGCCTATTGGACACTGAAGCTTTCTTT. This chain links TRBV25-1 with TRBJ1-1; no reliable D call. V lost 0 bases and J lost 3, with 14 bases in between. CDR3 length equals 16 residues. Germline loops: CDR1 MGHDK, CDR2 SYGVNS.

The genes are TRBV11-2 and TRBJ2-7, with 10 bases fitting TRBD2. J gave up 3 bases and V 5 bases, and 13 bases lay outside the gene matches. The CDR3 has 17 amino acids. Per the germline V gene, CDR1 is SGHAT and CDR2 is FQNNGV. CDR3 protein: CASSALGGLARSYEQYF. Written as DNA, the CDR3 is TGTGCCAGCAGCGCCTTAGGGGGACTAGCGCGAAGCTACGAGCAGTACTTC.

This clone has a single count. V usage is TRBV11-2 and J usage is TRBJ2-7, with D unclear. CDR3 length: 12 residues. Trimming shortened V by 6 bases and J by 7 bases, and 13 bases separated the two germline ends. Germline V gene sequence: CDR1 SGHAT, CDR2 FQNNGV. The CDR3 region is CASRHIRFEQYF. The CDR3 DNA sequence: TGTGCCAGCAGGCACATCAGGTTTGAGCAGTACTTC.

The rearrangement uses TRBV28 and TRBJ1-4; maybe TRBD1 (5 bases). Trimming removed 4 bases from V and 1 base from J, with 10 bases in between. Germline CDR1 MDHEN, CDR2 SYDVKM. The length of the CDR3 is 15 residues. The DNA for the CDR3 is TGTGCCAGCAGTTATTGGAGGGGAACTAATGAAAAACTGTTTTTT. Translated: CASSYWRGTNEKLFF.

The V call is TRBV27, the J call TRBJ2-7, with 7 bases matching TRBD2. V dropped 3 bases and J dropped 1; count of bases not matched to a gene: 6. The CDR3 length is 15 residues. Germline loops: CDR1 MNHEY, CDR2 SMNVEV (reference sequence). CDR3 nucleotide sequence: TGTGCCAGCAGTTTGTCGGGAGGACGTTCCTACGAGCAGTACTTC. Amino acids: CASSLSGGRSYEQYF.

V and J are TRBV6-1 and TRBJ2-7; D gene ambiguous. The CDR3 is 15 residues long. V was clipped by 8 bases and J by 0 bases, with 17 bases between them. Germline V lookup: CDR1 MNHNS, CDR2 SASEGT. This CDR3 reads CASSDAADLSYEQYF. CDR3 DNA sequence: TGTGCCAGCTCCGACGCAGCAGACCTCTCCTACGAGCAGTACTTC.

The CDR3 nucleotides read TGTGCCAGCAGCCCGTCGGGGGGCGACGAGCAGTACTTC. This sequence encodes CASSPSGGDEQYF. The rearrangement uses TRBV7-7 and TRBJ2-7, with D tentatively TRBD2 (7 bases). V was clipped by 5 bases and J by 5 bases, with 13 bases between them. The CDR3 is 13 residues long. Germline values: CDR1 SSHAT, CDR2 FNYEAQ (reference sequence).